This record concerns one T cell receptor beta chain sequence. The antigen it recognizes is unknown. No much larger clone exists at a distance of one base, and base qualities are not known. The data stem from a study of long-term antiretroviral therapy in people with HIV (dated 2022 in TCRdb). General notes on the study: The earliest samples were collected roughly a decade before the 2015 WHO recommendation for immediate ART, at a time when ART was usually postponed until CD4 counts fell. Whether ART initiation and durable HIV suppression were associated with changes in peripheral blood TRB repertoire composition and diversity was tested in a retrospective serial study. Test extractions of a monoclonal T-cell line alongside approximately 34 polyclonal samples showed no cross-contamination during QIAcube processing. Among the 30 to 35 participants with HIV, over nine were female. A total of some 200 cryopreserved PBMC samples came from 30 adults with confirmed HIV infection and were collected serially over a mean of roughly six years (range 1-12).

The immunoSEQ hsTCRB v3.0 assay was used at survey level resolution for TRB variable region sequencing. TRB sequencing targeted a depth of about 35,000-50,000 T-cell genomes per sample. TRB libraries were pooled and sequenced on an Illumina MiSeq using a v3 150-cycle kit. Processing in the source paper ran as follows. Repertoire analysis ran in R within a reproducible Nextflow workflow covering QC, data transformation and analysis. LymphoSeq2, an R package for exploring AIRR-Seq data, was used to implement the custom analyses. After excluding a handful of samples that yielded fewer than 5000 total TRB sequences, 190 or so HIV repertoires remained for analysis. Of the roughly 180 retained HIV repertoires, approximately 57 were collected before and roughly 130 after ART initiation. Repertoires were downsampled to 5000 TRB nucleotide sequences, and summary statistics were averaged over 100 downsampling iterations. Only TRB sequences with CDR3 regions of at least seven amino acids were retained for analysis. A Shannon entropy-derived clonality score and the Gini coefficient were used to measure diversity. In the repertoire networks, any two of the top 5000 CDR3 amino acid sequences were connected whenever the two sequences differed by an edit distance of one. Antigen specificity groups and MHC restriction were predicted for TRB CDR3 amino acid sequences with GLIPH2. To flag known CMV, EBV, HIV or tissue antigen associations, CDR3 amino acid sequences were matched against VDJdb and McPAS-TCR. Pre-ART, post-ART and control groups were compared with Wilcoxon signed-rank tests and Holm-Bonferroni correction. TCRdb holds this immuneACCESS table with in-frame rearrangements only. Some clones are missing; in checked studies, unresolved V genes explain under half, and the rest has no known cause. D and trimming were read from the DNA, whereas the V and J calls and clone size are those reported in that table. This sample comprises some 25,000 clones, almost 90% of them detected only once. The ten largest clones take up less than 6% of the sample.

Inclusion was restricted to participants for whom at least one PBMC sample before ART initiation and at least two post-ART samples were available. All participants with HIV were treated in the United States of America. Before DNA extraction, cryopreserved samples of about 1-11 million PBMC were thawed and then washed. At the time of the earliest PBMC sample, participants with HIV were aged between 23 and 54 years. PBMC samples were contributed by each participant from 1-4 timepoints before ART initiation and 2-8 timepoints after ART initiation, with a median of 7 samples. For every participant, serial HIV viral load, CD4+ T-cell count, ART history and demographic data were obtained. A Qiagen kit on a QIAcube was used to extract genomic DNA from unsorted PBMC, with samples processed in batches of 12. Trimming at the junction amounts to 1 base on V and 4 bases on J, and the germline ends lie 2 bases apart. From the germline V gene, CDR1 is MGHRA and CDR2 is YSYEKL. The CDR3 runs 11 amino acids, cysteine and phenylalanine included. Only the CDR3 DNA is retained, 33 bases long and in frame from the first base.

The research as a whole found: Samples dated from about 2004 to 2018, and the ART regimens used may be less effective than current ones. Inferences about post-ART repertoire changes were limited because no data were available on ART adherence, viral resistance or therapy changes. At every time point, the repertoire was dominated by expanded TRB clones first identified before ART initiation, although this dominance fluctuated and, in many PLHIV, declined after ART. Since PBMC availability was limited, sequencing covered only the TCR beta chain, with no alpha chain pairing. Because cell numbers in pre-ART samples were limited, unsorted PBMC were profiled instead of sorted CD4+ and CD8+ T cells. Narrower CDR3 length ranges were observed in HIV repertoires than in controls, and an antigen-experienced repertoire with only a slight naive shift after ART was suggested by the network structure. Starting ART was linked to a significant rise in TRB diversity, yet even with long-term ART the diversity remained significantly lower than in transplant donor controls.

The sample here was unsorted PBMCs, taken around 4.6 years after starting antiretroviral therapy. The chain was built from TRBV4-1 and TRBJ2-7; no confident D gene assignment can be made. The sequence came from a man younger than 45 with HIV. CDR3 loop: CASSQVYEQYF. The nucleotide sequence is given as TGCGCCAGCAGCCAAGTTTACGAGCAGTACTTC.